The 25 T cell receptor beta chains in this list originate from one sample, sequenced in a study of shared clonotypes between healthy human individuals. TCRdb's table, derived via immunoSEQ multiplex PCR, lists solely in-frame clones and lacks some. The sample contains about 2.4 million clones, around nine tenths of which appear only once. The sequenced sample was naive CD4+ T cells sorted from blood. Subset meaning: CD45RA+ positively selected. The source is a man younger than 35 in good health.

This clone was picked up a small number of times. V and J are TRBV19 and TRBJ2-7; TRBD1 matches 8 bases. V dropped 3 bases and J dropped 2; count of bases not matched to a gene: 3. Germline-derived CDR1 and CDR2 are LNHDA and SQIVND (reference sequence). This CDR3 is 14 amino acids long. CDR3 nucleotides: TGTGCCAGTAGTATCAGGGACAGGCCCTACGAGCAGTACTTC. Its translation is CASSIRDRPYEQYF. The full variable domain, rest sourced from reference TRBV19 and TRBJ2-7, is DGGITQSPKYLFRKEGQNVTLSCEQNLNHDAMYWYRQDPGQGLRLIYYSQIVNDFQKGDIAEGYSVSREKKESFPLTVTSAQKNPTAFYLCASSIRDRPYEQYFGPGTRLTVT.

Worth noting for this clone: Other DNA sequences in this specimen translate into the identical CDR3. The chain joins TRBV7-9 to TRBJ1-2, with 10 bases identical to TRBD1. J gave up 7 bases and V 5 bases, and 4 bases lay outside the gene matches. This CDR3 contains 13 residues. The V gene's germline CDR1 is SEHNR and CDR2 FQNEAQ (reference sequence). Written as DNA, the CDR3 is TGTGCCAGCAGCCGACAGGGGGCATTTGGCTACACCTTC. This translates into CASSRQGAFGYTF.

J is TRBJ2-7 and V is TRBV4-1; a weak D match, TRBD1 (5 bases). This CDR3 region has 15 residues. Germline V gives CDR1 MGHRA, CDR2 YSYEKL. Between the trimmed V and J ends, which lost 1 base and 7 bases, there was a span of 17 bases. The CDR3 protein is CASSQVWTQAREQYF. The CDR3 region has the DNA TGCGCCAGCAGCCAAGTCTGGACACAGGCAAGGGAGCAGTACTTC.

The CDR3 coding sequence is TGTGCCATCGGCCCAGGGACAGGGGGGGAAAAACTGTTTTTT. It translates to CAIGPGTGGEKLFF. The chain is built from TRBV10-3 and TRBJ1-4; 11 bases fit TRBD1. CDR1 and CDR2 from the germline V gene are ENHRY and SYGVKD. The CDR3 sequence is 14 residues long. The junction had 7 bases not matched to a gene; V was cut back by 8 bases and J by 8 bases.

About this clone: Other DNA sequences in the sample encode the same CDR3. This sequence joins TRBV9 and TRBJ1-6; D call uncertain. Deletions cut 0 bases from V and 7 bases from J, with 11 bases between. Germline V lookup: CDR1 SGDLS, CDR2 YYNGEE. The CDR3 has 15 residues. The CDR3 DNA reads TGTGCCAGCAGCGTAGGGGGAGGCACGAATTCACCCCTCCACTTT. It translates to CASSVGGGTNSPLHF.

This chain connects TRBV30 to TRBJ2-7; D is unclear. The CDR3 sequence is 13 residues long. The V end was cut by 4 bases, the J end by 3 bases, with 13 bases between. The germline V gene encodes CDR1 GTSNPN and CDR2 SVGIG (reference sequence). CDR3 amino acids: CAWTEGSYYEQYF. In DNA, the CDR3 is TGTGCCTGGACAGAAGGTTCATACTACGAGCAGTACTTC.

The CDR3 region is CASRTWTEQYF. CDR3 nucleotide sequence: TGTGCCAGCAGGACCTGGACCGAGCAGTACTTC. The chain combines TRBV6-5 with TRBJ2-7; the D is unclear. The length of the CDR3 is 11 residues. The germline CDR1 and CDR2 sequences are MNHEY and SVGAGI. Trimming stripped 6 bases from V and 6 bases from J, with 9 bases between.

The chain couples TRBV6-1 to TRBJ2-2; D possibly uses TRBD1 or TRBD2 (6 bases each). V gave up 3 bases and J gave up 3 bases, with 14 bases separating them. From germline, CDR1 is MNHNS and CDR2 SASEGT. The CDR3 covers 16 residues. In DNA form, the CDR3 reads TGTGCCAGCAGTGAGGGGTCGGGGGCAGACACCGGGGAGCTGTTTTTT. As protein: CASSEGSGADTGELFF.

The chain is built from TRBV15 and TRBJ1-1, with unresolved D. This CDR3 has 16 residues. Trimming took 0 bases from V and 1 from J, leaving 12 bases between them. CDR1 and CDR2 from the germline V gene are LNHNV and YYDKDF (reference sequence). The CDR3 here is CATSRDPGIGNTEAFF. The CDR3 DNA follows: TGTGCCACCAGCAGAGATCCGGGGATCGGGAACACTGAAGCTTTCTTT. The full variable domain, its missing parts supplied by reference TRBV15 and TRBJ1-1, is DAMVIQNPRYQVTQFGKPVTLSCSQTLNHNVMYWYQQKSSQAPKLLFHYYDKDFNNEADTPDNFQSRRPNTSFCFLDIRSPGLGDTAMYLCATSRDPGIGNTEAFFGQGTRLTVV.

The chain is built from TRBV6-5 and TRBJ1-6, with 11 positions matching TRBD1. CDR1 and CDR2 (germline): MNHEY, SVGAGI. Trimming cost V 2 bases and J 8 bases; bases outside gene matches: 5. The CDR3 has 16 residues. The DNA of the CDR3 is TGTGCCAGCAGTTACGATGGGACAGGGGGTTATTCACCCCTCCACTTT. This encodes CASSYDGTGGYSPLHF.

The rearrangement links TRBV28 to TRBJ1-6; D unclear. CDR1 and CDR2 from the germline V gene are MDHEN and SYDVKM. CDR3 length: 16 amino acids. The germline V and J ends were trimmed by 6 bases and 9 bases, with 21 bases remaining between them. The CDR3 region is CASSSSEGFQSSPLHF. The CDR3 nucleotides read TGTGCCAGCAGCTCTTCCGAAGGGTTTCAAAGTTCACCCCTCCACTTT.

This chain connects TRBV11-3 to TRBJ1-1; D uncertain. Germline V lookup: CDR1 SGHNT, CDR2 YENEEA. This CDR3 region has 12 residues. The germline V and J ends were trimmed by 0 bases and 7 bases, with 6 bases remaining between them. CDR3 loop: CASSLDHSEAFF. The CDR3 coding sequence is TGTGCCAGCAGCTTAGATCACAGTGAAGCTTTCTTT.

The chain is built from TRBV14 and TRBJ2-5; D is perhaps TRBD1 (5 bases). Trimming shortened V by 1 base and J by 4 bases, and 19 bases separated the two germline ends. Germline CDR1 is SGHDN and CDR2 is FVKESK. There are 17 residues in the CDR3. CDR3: CASSQGGKSGRRETQYF. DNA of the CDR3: TGTGCCAGCAGCCAAGGAGGCAAGTCAGGGCGGAGAGAGACCCAGTACTTC. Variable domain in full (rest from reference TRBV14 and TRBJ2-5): EAGVTQFPSHSVIEKGQTVTLRCDPISGHDNLYWYRRVMGKEIKFLLHFVKESKQDESGMPNNRFLAERTGGTYSTLKVQPAELEDSGVYFCASSQGGKSGRRETQYFGPGTRLLVL.

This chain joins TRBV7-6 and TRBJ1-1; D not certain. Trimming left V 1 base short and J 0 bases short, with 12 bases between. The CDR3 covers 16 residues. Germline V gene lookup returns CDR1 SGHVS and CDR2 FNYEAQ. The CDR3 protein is CASSLGRKTLNTEAFF. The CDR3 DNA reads TGTGCCAGCAGCTTAGGGAGAAAGACCCTGAACACTGAAGCTTTCTTT.

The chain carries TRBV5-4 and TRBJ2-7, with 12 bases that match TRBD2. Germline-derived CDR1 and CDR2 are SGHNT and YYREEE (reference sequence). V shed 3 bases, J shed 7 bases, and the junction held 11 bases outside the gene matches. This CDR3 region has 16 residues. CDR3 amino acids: CASSYPGLAGRGEQYF. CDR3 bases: TGTGCCAGCAGCTATCCTGGACTAGCGGGGAGGGGGGAGCAGTACTTC. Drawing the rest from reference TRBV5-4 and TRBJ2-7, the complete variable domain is ETGVTQSPTHLIKTRGQQVTLRCSSQSGHNTVSWYQQALGQGPQFIFQYYREEENGRGNFPPRFSGLQFPNYSSELNVNALELDDSALYLCASSYPGLAGRGEQYFGPGTRLTVT.

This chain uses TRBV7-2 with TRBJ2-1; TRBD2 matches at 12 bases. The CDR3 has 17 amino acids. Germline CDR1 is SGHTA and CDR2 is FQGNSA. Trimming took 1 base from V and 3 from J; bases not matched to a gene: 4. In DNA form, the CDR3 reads TGTGCCAGCAGCTTAGGACTAGCGGGAGCCCTCTACAATGAGCAGTTCTTC. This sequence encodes CASSLGLAGALYNEQFF. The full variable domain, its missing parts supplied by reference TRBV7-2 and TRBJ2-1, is GAGVSQSPSNKVTEKGKDVELRCDPISGHTALYWYRQSLGQGLEFLIYFQGNSAPDKSGLPSDRFSAERTGGSVSTLTIQRTQQEDSAVYLCASSLGLAGALYNEQFFGPGTRLTVL.

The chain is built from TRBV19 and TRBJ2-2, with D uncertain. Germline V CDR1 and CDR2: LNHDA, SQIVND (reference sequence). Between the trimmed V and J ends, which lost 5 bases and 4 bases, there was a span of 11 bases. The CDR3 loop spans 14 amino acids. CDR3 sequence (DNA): TGTGCCAGTAGTCCGAAGACTGGCACCGGGGAGCTGTTTTTT. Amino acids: CASSPKTGTGELFF.

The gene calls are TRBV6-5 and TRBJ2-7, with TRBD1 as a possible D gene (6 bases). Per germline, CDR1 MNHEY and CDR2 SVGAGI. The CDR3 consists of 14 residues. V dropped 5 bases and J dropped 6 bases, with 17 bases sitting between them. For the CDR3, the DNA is TGTGCCAGCAGTCGGGGAAGGGTAGGGGGCGAGCAGTACTTC. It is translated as CASSRGRVGGEQYF.

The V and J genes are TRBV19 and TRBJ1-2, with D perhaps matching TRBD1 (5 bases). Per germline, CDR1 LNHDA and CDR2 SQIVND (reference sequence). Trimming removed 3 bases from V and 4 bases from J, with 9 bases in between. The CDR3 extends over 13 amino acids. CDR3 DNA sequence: TGTGCCAGTAGTATTTCAGGGACCTATGGCTACACCTTC. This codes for CASSISGTYGYTF. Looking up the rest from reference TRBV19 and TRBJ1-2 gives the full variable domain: DGGITQSPKYLFRKEGQNVTLSCEQNLNHDAMYWYRQDPGQGLRLIYYSQIVNDFQKGDIAEGYSVSREKKESFPLTVTSAQKNPTAFYLCASSISGTYGYTFGSGTRLTVV.

The CDR3 region is CASRFEAAVTQETQYF. CDR3 DNA: TGTGCAAGTCGCTTTGAAGCGGCAGTAACCCAAGAGACCCAGTACTTC. The chain links TRBV12-2 to TRBJ2-5; TRBD2, the table's D call, was not compared with the DNA. TRBV12-2 is termed a pseudogene. The CDR3 covers 16 residues.

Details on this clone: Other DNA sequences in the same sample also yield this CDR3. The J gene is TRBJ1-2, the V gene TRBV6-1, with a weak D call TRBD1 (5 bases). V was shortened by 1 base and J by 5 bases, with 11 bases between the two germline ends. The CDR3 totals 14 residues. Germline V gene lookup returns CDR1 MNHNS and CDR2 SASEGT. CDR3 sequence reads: CASSEEGAGYGYTF. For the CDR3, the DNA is TGTGCCAGCAGTGAAGAAGGGGCCGGATATGGCTACACCTTC.

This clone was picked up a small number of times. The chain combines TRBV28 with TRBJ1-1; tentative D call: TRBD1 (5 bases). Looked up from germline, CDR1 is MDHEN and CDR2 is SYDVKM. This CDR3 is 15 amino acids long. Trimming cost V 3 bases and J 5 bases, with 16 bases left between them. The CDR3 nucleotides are TGTGCCAGCAGTTTTATCGGGGGAGAGGGGACTGAAGCTTTCTTT. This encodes CASSFIGGEGTEAFF.

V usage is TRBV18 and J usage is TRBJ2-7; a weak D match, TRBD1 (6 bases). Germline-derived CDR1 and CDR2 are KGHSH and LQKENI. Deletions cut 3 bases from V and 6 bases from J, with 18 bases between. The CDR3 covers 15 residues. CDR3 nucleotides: TGTGCCAGCTCACCCCCAGGGGTTCTTGGGAGCGAGCAGTACTTC. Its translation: CASSPPGVLGSEQYF.

CDR3 region: CASSLEGVHSYEQYF. The CDR3 DNA sequence: TGTGCCAGCAGCTTAGAGGGGGTCCACTCCTACGAGCAGTACTTC. This chain joins TRBV7-6 and TRBJ2-7; D is perhaps TRBD1 (6 bases). The CDR3 runs to 15 residues. The V gene lost 1 base and the J gene lost 0 bases, with 10 bases spanning the gap. Germline V gene data show CDR1 as SGHVS and CDR2 as FNYEAQ.

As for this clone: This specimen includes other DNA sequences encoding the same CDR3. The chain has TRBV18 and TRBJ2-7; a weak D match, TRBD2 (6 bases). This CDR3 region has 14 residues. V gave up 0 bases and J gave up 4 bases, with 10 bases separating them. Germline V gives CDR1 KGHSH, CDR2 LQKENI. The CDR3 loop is CASSPPPGRYEQYF. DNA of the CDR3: TGTGCCAGCTCACCACCCCCGGGGAGGTACGAGCAGTACTTC.